Detailed here is one T cell receptor beta chain. No antigen is known for it. The data stem from a study of Ad26.COV2.S vaccination and SARS-CoV-2 variants. About the research overall: Participants got Ad26.COV2.S intramuscularly, once or twice 56 days apart.

Profiling relied on immunoSEQ multiplex PCR, and the TCRdb table lists in-frame clones only, not all of them. The sample carries hundreds of thousands of clones, approximately 86% recorded once. Germline CDR1 reads KGHDR; CDR2 reads SFDVKD. V was pared by 5 bases and J by 8 bases, with 24 bases between. CDR3 length equals 17 residues. Study-wide points: The placebo group had lower spike-specific TCR breadth than the vaccine recipients did. For non-spike TCRs, breadth in vaccine recipients resembled that in placebo recipients.

Treatment indicated: about 20 received Ad26.COV2.S at low or high dose, single or two shots; about 5 received placebo; per-sample allocation not given. Each sample was drawn 63 days after the first injection (of vaccine or placebo). Vaccine was an Ad26 vector expressing Wuhan-strain SARS-CoV-2 spike. The source was peripheral blood, collected in a trial of Ad26.COV2.S vaccine versus placebo. The chain is built from TRBV24-1 and TRBJ1-5; D possibly corresponds to TRBD1 (6 bases). The sequence was collected from a person between 18 and 65 years old who received the Ad26.COV2.S COVID-19 vaccine or a placebo. The CDR3 coding sequence is TGTGCCACCAGTGCCGGGACCGGGGGCAGGGAATCTGAGCCCCAGCATTTT. Translated: CATSAGTGGRESEPQHF.